This T cell receptor beta chain is from a study of monozygotic twins with inflammatory bowel disease. Study-wide results and limits: Data gave no support to a single strong signal or clonotype associated with IBD. TCRbeta diversity (inverse Simpson) was lower in IBD patients than in healthy co-twins.

The CDR3 contains 16 residues. Per germline, CDR1 MNHEY and CDR2 SVGAGI. Staff drew an approximately 2.5 ml blood sample from each donor. With eight separate reactions per sample, the authors made cDNA. No DNA is given; TCRdb re-called the 5' RACE reads and lists each CDR3 protein once. The sample's table shows approximately 40,000 distinct CDR3 sequences. This clonotype registers medium-sized (0.01 to 0.1%) by frequency. As yet, its antigen is unknown. Material: blood. The receptor was isolated from a human donor with ulcerative colitis or Crohn's disease, or a healthy co-twin of an affected twin (not recorded which). The J gene is TRBJ2-1, the V gene TRBV6-5. The CDR3: CASSYSGSSSYNEQFF.